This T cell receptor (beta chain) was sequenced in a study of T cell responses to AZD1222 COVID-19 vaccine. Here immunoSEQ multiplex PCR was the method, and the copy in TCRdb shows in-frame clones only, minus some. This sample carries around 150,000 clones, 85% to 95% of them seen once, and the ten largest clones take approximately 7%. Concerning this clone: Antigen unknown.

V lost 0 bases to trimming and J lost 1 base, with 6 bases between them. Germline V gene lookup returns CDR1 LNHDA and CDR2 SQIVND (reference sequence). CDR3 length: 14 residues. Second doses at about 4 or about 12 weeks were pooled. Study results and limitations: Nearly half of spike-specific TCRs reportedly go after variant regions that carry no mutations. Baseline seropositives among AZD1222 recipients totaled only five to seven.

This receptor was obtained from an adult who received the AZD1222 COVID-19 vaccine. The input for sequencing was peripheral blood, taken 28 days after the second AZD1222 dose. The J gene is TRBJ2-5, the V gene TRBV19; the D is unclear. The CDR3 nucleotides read TGTGCCAGTAGTATAGATCAGCTCCAAGAGACCCAGTACTTC. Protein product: CASSIDQLQETQYF. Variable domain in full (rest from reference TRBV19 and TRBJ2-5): DGGITQSPKYLFRKEGQNVTLSCEQNLNHDAMYWYRQDPGQGLRLIYYSQIVNDFQKGDIAEGYSVSREKKESFPLTVTSAQKNPTAFYLCASSIDQLQETQYFGPGTRLLVL.